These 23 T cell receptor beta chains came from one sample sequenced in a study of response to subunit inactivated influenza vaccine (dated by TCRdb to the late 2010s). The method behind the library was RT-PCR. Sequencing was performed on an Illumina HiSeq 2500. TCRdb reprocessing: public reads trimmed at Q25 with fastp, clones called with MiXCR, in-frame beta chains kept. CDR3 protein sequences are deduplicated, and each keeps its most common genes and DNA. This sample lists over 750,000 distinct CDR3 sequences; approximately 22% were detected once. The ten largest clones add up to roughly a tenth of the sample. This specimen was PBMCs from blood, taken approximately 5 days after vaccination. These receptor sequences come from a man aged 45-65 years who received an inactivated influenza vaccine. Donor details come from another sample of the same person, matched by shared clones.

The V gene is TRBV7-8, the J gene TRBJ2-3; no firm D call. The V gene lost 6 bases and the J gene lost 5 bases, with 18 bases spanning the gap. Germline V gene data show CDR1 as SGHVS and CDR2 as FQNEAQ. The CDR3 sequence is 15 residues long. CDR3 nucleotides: TGTGCCAGCAGTCTTCGGCTGTGGGCGGAAGATACGCAGTATTTT. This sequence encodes CASSLRLWAEDTQYF.

DNA of the CDR3: TGTGCCATCAGCCAAGCGGGAGGTACCTCCTACGAGCAGTACTTC. The encoded protein is CAISQAGGTSYEQYF. The chain has TRBV10-3 and TRBJ2-7, with 9 bases lining up with TRBD2. The CDR3 consists of 15 residues. V shed 6 bases, J shed 0 bases, and the junction held 6 bases outside the gene matches. Germline V gives CDR1 ENHRY, CDR2 SYGVKD.

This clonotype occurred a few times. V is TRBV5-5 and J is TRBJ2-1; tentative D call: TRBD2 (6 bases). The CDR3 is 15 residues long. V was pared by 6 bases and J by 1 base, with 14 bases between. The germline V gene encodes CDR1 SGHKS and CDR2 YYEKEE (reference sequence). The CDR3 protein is CASNLGGSSYNEQFF. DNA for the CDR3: TGTGCCAGCAACCTCGGAGGGTCATCCTACAATGAGCAGTTCTTC.

The CDR3 here is CASSSHPRPTDTQYF. The CDR3 coding sequence is TGCGCCAGCAGCTCACATCCCCGACCCACAGATACGCAGTATTTT. This sequence joins TRBV5-1 and TRBJ2-3; D remains unclear. The germline CDR1 and CDR2 sequences are SGHRS and YFSETQ. Trimming stripped 3 bases from V and 2 bases from J, with 13 bases between. The CDR3 runs 15 residues.

CDR3 residues: CASSATRLAGARNEQFF. The CDR3 region has the DNA TGTGCCAGCAGCGCAACCCGGCTAGCGGGAGCTAGGAATGAGCAGTTCTTC. This chain joins TRBV7-9 and TRBJ2-1, with 10 nucleotides matching TRBD2. Trimming at V came to 5 bases and at J to 7 bases, leaving 14 bases not matched to a gene. Germline CDR1 reads SEHNR; CDR2 reads FQNEAQ (reference sequence). This CDR3 contains 17 residues.

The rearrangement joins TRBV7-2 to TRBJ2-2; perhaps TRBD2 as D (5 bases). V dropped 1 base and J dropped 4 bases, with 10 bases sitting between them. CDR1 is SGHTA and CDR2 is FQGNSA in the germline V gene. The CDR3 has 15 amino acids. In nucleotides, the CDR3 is TGTGCCAGCAGCTTAGTCCTAGGAGGCACCGGGGAGCTGTTTTTT. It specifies CASSLVLGGTGELFF.

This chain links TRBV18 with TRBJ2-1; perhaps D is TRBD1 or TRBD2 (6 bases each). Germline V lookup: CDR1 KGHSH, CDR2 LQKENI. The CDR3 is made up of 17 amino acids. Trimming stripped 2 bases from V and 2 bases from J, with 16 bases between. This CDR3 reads CASSPIGGRDPYNEQFF. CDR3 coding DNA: TGTGCCAGCTCACCAATTGGGGGGCGCGACCCCTACAATGAGCAGTTCTTC.

The CDR3 nucleotides read TGTGCCAGCAGCCCAAACAAAGAGACCCAGTACTTC. Its protein is CASSPNKETQYF. The chain uses TRBV7-2 and TRBJ2-5; no clear D gene. CDR1 and CDR2 (germline): SGHTA, FQGNSA. This CDR3 is built from 12 residues. V lost 5 bases to trimming and J lost 3 bases, with 7 bases between them.

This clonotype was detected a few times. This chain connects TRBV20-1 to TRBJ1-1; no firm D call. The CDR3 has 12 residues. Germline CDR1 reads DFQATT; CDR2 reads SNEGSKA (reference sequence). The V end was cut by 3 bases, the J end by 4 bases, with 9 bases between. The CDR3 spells CSARPTVTEAFF. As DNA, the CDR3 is TGCAGTGCTAGGCCTACAGTCACTGAAGCTTTCTTT.

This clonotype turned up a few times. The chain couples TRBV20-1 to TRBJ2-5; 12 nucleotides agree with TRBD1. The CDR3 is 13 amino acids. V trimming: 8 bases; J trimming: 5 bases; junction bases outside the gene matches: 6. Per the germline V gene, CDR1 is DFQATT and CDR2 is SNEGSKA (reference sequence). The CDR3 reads CSPGTGGKETQYF. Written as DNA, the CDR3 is TGCAGTCCCGGGACAGGGGGCAAGGAGACCCAGTACTTC.

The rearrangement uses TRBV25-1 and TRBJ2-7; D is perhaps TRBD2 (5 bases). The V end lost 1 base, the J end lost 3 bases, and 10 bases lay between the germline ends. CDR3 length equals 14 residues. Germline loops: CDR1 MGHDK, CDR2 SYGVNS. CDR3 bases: TGTGCCAGCAGTGAATTGGCCAGCGGCTACGAGCAGTACTTC. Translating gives CASSELASGYEQYF.

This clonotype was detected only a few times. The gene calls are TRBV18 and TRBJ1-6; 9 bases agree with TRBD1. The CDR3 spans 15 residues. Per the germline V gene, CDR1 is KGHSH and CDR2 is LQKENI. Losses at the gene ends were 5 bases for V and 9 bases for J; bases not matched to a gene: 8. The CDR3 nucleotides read TGTGCCAGCTCAATCGGGACAGGGACTAGTTCACCCCTCCACTTT. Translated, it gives CASSIGTGTSSPLHF.

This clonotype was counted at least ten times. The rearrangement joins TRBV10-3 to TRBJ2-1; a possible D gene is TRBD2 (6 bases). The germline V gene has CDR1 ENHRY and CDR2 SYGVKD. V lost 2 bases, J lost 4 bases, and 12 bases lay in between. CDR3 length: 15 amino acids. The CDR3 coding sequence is TGTGCCATCAGTGAGGCCAGCGGGCTATACAATGAGCAGTTCTTC. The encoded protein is CAISEASGLYNEQFF.

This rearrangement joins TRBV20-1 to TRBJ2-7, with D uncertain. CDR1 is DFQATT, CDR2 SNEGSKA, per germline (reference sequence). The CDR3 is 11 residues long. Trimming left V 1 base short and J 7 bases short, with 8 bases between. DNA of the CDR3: TGCAGTGCTAGAGTCCAGATTGAGCAGTACTTC. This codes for CSARVQIEQYF.

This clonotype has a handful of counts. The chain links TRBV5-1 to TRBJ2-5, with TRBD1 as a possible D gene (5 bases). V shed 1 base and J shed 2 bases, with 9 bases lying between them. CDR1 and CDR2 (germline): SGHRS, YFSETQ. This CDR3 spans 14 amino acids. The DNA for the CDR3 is TGCGCCAGCAGCTTGTTTGCAGGGCAAGAGACCCAGTACTTC. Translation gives CASSLFAGQETQYF.

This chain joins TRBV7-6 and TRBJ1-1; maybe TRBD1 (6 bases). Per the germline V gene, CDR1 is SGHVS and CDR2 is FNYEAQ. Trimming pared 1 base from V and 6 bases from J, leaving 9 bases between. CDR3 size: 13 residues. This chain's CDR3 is CASSLGGGPEAFF. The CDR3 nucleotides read TGTGCCAGCAGCTTAGGGGGGGGCCCTGAAGCTTTCTTT.

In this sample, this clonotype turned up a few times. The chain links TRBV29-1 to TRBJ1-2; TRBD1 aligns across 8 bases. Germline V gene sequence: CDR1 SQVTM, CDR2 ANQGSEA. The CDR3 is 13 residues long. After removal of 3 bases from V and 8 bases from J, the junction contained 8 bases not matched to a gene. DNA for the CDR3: TGCAGCGTTGAGCGTCCAGGGGGCGCGGGCTACACCTTC. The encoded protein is CSVERPGGAGYTF.

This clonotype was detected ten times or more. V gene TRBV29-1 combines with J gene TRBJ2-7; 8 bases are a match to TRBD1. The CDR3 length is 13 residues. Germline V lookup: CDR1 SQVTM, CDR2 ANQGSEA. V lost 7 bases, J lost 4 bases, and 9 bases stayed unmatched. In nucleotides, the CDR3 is TGCAGCGCTGGCGACAGGGGCCCTTACGAGCAGTACTTC. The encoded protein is CSAGDRGPYEQYF.

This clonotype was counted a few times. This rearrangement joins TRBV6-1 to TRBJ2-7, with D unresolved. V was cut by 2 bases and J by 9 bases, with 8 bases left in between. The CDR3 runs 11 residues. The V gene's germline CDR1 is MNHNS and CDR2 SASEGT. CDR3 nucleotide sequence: TGTGCCAGCAGTGAAAATCTCCGGCAGTACTTC. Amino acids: CASSENLRQYF.

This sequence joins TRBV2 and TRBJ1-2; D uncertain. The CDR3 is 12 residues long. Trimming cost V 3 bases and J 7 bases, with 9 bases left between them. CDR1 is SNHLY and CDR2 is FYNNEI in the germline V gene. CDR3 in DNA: TGTGCCAGCAGTGATTTCGGGGTTGGCTACACCTTC. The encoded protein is CASSDFGVGYTF.

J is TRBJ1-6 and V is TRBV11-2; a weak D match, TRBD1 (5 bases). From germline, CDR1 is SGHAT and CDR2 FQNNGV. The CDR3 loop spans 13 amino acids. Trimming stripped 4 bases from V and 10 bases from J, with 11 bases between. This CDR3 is CASSWDGASPLHF. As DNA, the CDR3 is TGTGCCAGCAGCTGGGACGGGGCCTCACCCCTCCACTTT.

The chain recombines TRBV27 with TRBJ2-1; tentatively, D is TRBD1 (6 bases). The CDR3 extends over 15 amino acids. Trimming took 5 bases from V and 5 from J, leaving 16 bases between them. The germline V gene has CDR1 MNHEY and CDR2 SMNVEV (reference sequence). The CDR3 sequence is CASSAQQGANNEQFF. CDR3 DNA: TGTGCCAGCAGTGCCCAACAGGGAGCGAACAATGAGCAGTTCTTC.

CDR3 sequence: CASSYPFISESSYNEQFF. The DNA for the CDR3 is TGTGCCAGCAGTTACCCATTCATCTCAGAGAGCTCCTACAATGAGCAGTTCTTC. J is TRBJ2-1 and V is TRBV6-2 or TRBV6-3; D not certain. In germline, CDR1 is MNHEY, CDR2 SVGEGT. The V end lost 2 bases, the J end lost 0 bases, and 17 bases lay between the germline ends. This CDR3 spans 18 amino acids.